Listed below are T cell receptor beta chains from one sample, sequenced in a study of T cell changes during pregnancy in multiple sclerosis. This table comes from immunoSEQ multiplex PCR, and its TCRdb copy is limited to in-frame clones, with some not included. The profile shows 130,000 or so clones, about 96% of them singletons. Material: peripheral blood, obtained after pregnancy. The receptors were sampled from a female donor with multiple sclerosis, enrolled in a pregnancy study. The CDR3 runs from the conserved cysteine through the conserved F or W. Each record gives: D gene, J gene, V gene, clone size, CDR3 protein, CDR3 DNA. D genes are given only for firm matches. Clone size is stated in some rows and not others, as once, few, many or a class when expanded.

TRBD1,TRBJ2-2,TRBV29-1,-,CSVGTGENTGELFF,TGCAGCGTTGGGACAGGGGAAAACACCGGGGAGCTGTTTTTT
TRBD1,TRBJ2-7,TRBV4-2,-,CASSHRDSSYEQYF,TGTGCCAGCAGCCACCGGGACAGCTCCTACGAGCAGTACTTC
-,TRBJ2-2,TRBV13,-,CASSVRLRQVTGELFF,TGTGCCAGCAGCGTACGGCTTCGGCAGGTTACCGGGGAGCTGTTTTTT
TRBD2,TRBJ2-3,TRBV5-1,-,CASGLAGGTDTQYF,TGCGCCAGCGGACTAGCGGGAGGAACAGATACGCAGTATTTT
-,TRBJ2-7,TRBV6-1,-,CASSARPGGSSYEQYF,TGTGCCAGCAGTGCGAGGCCCGGCGGTAGCTCCTACGAGCAGTACTTC
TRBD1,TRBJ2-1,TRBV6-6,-,CASSYGRGNEQFF,TGTGCCAGCAGTTACGGCAGGGGGAATGAGCAGTTCTTC
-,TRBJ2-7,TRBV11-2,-,CASSLFGGDYEQYF,TGTGCCAGCAGCTTATTTGGAGGGGACTACGAGCAGTACTTC
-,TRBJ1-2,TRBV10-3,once,CAISEDRPYGYTF,TGTGCCATCAGTGAGGACAGGCCATATGGCTACACCTTC
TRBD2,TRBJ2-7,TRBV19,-,CASSTHTSGRSYEQYF,TGTGCCAGTAGTACTCATACTAGCGGGAGAAGCTACGAGCAGTACTTC
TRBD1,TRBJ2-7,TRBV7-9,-,CASSSRTGQVYEQYF,TGTGCCAGCAGCTCCCGGACAGGGCAAGTCTACGAGCAGTACTTC
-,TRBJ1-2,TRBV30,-,CAWSGQWAYGYTF,TGTGCCTGGAGTGGACAGTGGGCCTATGGCTACACCTTC
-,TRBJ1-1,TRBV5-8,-,CASSLGQPVNTEAFF,TGTGCCAGCAGCCTGGGACAACCGGTGAACACTGAAGCTTTCTTT
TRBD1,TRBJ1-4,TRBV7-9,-,CASSLGTVNEKLFF,TGTGCCAGCAGCTTGGGGACAGTAAATGAAAAACTGTTTTTT
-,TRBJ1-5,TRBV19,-,CASSIAGSGWPQHF,TGTGCCAGTAGTATCGCGGGCAGTGGCTGGCCCCAGCATTTT
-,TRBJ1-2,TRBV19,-,CASTTFTGGYTF,TGTGCCAGCACAACCTTTACAGGGGGCTACACCTTC
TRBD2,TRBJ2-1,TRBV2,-,CASSGTSGSGTYNEQFF,TGTGCCAGCAGTGGGACTAGCGGGAGTGGGACCTACAATGAGCAGTTCTTC
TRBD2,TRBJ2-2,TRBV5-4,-,CASSHRLAGVGGELFF,TGTGCCAGCAGCCACCGACTAGCGGGAGTCGGGGGGGAGCTGTTTTTT
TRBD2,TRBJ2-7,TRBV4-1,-,CASSPPGLAYEQYF,TGCGCCAGCAGCCCGCCGGGACTAGCTTACGAGCAGTACTTC
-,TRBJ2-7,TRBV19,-,CASIGESEQYF,TGTGCCAGTATCGGGGAGAGCGAGCAGTACTTC
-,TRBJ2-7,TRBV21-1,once,CASWLCMRSGSGYEQYF,TGTGCCAGCTGGCTATGTATGAGGAGCGGGAGTGGGTACGAGCAGTACTTC
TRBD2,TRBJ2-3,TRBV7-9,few,CASSPRTSGRDSTDTQYF,TGTGCCAGCAGCCCCAGGACTAGCGGGAGAGACAGCACAGATACGCAGTATTTT
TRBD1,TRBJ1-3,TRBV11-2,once,CASSSGQSSGNTIYF,TGTGCCAGCAGCTCGGGACAGAGCTCTGGAAACACCATATATTTT
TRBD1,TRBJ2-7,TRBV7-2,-,CASSFYRGSYEQYF,TGTGCCAGCAGCTTCTACAGGGGATCCTACGAGCAGTACTTC
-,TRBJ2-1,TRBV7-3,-,CASSSIAASSYNEQFF,TGTGCCAGCAGCTCCATAGCGGCCTCATCCTACAATGAGCAGTTCTTC
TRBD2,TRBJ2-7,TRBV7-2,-,CASSRSGRAYEQYF,TGTGCCAGCAGCCGTAGCGGGAGGGCCTACGAGCAGTACTTC
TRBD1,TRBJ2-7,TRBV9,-,CASSVTGTGNEQYF,TGTGCCAGCAGCGTTACCGGGACAGGGAACGAGCAGTACTTC
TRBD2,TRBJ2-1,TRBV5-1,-,CASRTSGSVSYNEQFF,TGCGCCAGTAGGACTAGCGGCAGTGTTTCCTACAATGAGCAGTTCTTC
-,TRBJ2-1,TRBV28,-,CASIALNEQFF,TGTGCCAGCATTGCGCTGAATGAGCAGTTCTTC
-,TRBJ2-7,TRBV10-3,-,CAIKGGGSEQYF,TGTGCCATCAAGGGTGGGGGGAGCGAGCAGTACTTC
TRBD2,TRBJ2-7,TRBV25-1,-,CASSVSGKYEQYF,TGTGCCAGCAGTGTAAGCGGGAAGTACGAGCAGTACTTC
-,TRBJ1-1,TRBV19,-,CASSIGRRLVGNTEAFF,TGTGCCAGTAGTATAGGGAGGAGGTTGGTCGGAAACACTGAAGCTTTCTTT
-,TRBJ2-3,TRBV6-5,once,CASRGLLTTDTQYF,TGTGCCAGCAGGGGGCTTCTGACCACAGATACGCAGTATTTT
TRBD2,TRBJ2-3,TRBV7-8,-,CASSTPLAARDTQYF,TGTGCCAGCAGCACACCACTAGCGGCGAGGGATACGCAGTATTTT
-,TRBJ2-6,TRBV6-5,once,CASSYAGSGANVLTF,TGTGCCAGCAGTTACGCAGGCTCTGGGGCCAACGTCCTGACTTTC
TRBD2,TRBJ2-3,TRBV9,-,CASAPGTSGIRSTDTQYF,TGTGCCAGCGCCCCCGGGACTAGCGGGATCCGGAGCACAGATACGCAGTATTTT
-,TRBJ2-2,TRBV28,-,CASREGAGRSGELFF,TGTGCCAGCAGGGAGGGCGCGGGGAGATCCGGGGAGCTGTTTTTT
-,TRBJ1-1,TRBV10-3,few,CAIRDTVVRNTEAFF,TGTGCCATCAGGGACACAGTGGTGCGGAACACTGAAGCTTTCTTT
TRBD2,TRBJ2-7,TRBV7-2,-,CASSHSGGLYEQYF,TGTGCCAGCAGTCACTCGGGGGGTCTCTACGAGCAGTACTTC
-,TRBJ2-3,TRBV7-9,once,CASSLRPQRLERTDTQYF,TGTGCCAGCAGCTTAAGGCCCCAAAGACTAGAACGCACAGATACGCAGTATTTT